This T cell receptor beta chain derives from a study of memory CD4+ T cells and cytomegalovirus serostatus. Study-wide context: This sample comes from healthy Belgian adults, eight to ten CMV seropositive, roughly 22 seronegative.

Regarding this clone: Its antigen remains unknown.

The CDR3 extends over 12 amino acids. Germline V gene sequence: CDR1 SGHRS, CDR2 YFSETQ. Between the trimmed V and J ends, which lost 0 bases and 4 bases, there was a span of 4 bases. The repertoire was sequenced with immunoSEQ multiplex PCR; TCRdb's copy has only in-frame clones and lacks some. The sample has just under 65,000 clones; approximately 80% are singletons. Study conclusions and caveats: Median bootstrapped AUC for CMV status was just over 0.94 originally, about 0.9 US-trained. Suggested: most of the CMV-linked TCR signature lies in CD4+ memory cells.

Single viable CD3+CD4+CD8-CD45RO+ cells were sorted as the memory CD4+ T cells. This receptor was taken from an adult in good health and CMV-seronegative. Sequencing input: memory CD4+ T cells from blood. This chain uses TRBV5-1 with TRBJ1-2, with D unclear. DNA for the CDR3: TGCGCCAGCAGCTTGGCCGCCTATGGCTACACCTTC. This gives the protein CASSLAAYGYTF.